This T cell receptor beta chain stems from a study of cytomegalovirus exposure and HLA in healthy donors. Study-level points and caveats: Per a prior analysis, the majority of TCR beta V segments were productive roughly 87% or roughly 30% of the time. Later analysis placed DRB1 highest and HLA-C lowest in TCR association rates, which differed by HLA locus. A highly shared variant cluster was judged a likely technical artifact.

On this clone: Its antigen is undetermined.

Primers included in the PCR were 60 Vbeta and 13 Jbeta primers. Sequencing used immunoSEQ multiplex PCR; TCRdb keeps in-frame clones, though not all of them. The repertoire table contains tens of thousands of clones. Every donor was a healthy person donating bone marrow. Per the germline V gene, CDR1 is MNHNY and CDR2 is SVGAGI (reference sequence). The CDR3 is made up of 13 amino acids. After removal of 6 bases from V and 5 bases from J, the junction contained 2 bases not matched to a gene. This TCR was recovered from a woman in her twenties or thirties in good health and CMV-seropositive. The sequenced sample was PBMCs. The rearrangement joins TRBV6-6 to TRBJ2-5, with 11 bases that match TRBD2. The CDR3 loop reads CASSWTSGETQYF. In DNA form, the CDR3 reads TGTGCCAGCAGCTGGACTAGCGGGGAGACCCAGTACTTC.